The following is a T cell receptor beta chain sequence with its context. Sequencing was performed with immunoSEQ multiplex PCR; in TCRdb, only in-frame clones are kept and a portion is missing. The table shows fewer than 300,000 clones, with around 80% occurring only once. This sample is part of a study of control samples from healthy donors and cancer patients. The length of the CDR3 is 13 residues. V lost 4 bases, J lost 5 bases, and 11 bases lay in between. Germline V lookup: CDR1 SGHTA, CDR2 FQGTGA. The sequencing input was PBMCs. This receptor was obtained from an older woman with lung cancer. The rearrangement links TRBV7-3 to TRBJ2-5, with D maybe TRBD2 (6 bases). This CDR3 is CASSSGLSETQYF. CDR3 nucleotides: TGTGCCAGCAGCTCGGGACTGTCGGAGACCCAGTACTTC.